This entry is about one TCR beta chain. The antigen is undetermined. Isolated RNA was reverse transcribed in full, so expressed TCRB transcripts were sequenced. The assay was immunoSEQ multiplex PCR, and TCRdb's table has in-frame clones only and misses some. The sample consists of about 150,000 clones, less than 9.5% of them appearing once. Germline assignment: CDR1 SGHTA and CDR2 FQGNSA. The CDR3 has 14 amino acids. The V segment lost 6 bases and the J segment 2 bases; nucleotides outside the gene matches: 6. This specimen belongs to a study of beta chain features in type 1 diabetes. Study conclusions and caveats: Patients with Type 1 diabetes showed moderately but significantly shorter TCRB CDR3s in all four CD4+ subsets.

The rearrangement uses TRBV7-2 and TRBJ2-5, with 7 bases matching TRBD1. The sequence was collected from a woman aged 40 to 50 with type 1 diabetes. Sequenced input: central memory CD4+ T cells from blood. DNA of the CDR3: TGTGCCAGCAGGTCGGGACAGCCTCAAGAGACCCAGTACTTC. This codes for CASRSGQPQETQYF.